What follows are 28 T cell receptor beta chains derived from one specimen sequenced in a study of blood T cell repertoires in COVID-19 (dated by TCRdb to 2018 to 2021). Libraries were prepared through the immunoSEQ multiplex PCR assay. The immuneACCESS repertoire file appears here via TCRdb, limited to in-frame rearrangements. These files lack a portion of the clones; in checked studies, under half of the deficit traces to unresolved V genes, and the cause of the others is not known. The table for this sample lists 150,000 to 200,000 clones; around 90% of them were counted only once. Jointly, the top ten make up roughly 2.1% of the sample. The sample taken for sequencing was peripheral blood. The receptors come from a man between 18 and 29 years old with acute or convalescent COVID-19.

The CDR3 region is CASSEQGQGVREQYF. CDR3 DNA: TGCGCCAGCAGTGAGCAGGGACAGGGGGTCAGGGAGCAGTACTTC. V and J are TRBV10-2 and TRBJ2-7, with TRBD1 identical over 11 bases. The germline gives CDR1 WSHSY, CDR2 SAAADI. The ends lost 2 bases at V and 7 bases at J; junction bases unmatched: 7. This CDR3 has 15 amino acids.

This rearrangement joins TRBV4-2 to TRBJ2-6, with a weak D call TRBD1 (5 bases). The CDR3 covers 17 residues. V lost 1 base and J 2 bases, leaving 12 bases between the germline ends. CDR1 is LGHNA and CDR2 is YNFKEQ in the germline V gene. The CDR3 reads CASSQAQGKTGANVLTF. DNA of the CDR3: TGTGCCAGCAGCCAAGCCCAGGGTAAAACTGGGGCCAACGTCCTGACTTTC.

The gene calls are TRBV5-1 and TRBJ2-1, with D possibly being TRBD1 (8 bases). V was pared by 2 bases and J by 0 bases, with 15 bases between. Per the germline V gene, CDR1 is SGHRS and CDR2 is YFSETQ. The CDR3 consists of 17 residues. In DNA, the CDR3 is TGCGCCAGCAGCTTAGGACAGGGACTACGCTCCTACAATGAGCAGTTCTTC. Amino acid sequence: CASSLGQGLRSYNEQFF.

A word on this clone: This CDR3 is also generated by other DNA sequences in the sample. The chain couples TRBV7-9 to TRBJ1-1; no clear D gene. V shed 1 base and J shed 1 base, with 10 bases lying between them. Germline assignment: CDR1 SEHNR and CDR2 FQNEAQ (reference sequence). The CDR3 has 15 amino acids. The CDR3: CASSLVGVENTEAFF. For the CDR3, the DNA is TGTGCCAGCAGCTTAGTGGGCGTAGAGAACACTGAAGCTTTCTTT.

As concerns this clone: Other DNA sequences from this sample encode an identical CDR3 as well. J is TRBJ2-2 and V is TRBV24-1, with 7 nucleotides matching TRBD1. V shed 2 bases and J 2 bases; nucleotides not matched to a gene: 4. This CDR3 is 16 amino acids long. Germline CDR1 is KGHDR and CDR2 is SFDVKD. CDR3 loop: CATSDSVGGNTGELFF. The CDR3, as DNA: TGTGCCACCAGTGATTCGGTAGGGGGCAACACCGGGGAGCTGTTTTTT.

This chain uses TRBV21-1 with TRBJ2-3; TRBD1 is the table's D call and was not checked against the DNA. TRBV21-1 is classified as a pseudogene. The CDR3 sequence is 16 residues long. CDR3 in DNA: TGTGCCAGCAGCAAAGCCCAGGGCTTAAGCACAGATACGCAGTATTTT. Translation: CASSKAQGLSTDTQYF.

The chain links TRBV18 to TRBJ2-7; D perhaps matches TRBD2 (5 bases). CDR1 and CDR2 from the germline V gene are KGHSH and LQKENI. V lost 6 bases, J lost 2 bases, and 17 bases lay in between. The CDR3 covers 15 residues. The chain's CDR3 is CASSPQEAATYEQYF. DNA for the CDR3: TGTGCCAGCTCCCCTCAGGAAGCGGCGACCTACGAGCAGTACTTC.

CDR3 residues: CASSRTGLGNQPQHF. CDR3 nucleotide sequence: TGTGCCAGCAGTCGGACAGGGTTAGGCAATCAGCCCCAGCATTTT. The V gene is TRBV6-6, the J gene TRBJ1-5, with 8 nucleotides matching TRBD1. Germline assignment: CDR1 MNHNY and CDR2 SVGAGI (reference sequence). V shed 5 bases and J 2 bases; nucleotides not matched to a gene: 5. The CDR3 has 15 amino acids.

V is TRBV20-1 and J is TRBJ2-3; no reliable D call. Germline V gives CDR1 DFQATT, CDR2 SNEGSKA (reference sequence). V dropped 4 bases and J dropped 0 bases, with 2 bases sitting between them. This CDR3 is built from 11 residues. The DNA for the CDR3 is TGCAGTGCTACTAGCACAGATACGCAGTATTTT. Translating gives CSATSTDTQYF.

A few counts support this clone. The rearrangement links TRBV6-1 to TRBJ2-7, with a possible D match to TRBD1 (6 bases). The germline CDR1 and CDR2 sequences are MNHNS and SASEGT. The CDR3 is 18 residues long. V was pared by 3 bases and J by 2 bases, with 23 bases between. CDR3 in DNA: TGTGCCAGCAGTGACCAGGGGTTATTCGTGGTTGGTGCCTACGAGCAGTACTTC. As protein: CASSDQGLFVVGAYEQYF.

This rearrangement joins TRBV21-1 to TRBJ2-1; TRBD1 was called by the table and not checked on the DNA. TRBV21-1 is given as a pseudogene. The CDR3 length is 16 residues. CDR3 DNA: TGTGCCAGCAGCTCCCGAAGGACAGGGGACAACAATGAGCAGTTCTTC. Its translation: CASSSRRTGDNNEQFF.

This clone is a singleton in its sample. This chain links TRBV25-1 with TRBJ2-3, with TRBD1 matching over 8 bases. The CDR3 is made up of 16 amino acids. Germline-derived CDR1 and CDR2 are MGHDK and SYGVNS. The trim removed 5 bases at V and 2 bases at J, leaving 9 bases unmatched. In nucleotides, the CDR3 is TGTGCCAGCAGTCCCTTCAGGGGGCGGATCACAGATACGCAGTATTTT. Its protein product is CASSPFRGRITDTQYF.

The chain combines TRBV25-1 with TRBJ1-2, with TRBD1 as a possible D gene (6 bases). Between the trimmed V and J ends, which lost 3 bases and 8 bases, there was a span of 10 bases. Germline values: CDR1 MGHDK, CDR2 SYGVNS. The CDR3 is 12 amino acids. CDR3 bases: TGTGCCAGCAGTGATGACAGGCCGGGCTACACCTTC. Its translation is CASSDDRPGYTF.

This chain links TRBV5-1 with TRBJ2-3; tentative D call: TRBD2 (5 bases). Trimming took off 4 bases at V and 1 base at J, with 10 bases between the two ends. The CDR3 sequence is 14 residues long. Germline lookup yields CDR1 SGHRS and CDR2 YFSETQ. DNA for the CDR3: TGCGCCAGCAGCCTCGGACTGGGCACAGATACGCAGTATTTT. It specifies CASSLGLGTDTQYF.

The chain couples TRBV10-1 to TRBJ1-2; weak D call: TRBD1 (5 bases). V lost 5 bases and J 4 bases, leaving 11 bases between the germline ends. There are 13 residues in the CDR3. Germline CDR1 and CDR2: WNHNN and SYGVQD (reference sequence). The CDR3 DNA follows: TGCGCCAGCAGTACAGGACCAGCCTATGGCTACACCTTC. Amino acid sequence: CASSTGPAYGYTF.

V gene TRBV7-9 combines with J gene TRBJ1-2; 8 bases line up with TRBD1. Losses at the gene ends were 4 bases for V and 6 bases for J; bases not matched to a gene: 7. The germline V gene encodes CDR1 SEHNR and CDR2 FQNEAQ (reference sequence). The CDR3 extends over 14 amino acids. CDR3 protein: CASSSLGQGNGYTF. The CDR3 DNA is TGTGCCAGCAGCTCCCTAGGACAGGGAAATGGCTACACCTTC.

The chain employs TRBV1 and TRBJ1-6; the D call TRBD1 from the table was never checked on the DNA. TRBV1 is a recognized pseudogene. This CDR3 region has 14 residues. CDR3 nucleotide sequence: TGCACCACCCTAGACAGCTCCTATAATTCACCCCTCCACTTT. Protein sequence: CTTLDSSYNSPLHF.

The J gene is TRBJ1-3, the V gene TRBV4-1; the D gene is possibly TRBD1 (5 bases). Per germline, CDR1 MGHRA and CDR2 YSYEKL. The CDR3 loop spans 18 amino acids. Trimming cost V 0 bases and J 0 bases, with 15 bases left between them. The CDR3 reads CASSQDSEGLGSGNTIYF. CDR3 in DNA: TGCGCCAGCAGCCAAGATAGTGAGGGACTTGGCTCTGGAAACACCATATATTTT.

The CDR3 DNA reads TGCGCCAGCAGCCAAGGCCGACAGGGGGCAAAAGGGGCCAACGTCCTGACTTTC. The encoded protein is CASSQGRQGAKGANVLTF. The gene calls are TRBV4-1 and TRBJ2-6, with TRBD1 matching 10 bases. CDR1 MGHRA and CDR2 YSYEKL come from the germline V gene. J gave up 4 bases and V 1 base, and 7 bases lay outside the gene matches. The CDR3 totals 18 residues.

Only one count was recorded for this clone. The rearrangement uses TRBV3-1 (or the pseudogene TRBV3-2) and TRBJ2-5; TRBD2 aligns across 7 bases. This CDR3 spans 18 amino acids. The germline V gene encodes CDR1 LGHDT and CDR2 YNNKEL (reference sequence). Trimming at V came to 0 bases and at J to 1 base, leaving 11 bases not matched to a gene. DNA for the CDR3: TGTGCCAGCAGCCAAGATCCGGCTAGCGGAAATCTCCAAGAGACCCAGTACTTC. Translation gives CASSQDPASGNLQETQYF.

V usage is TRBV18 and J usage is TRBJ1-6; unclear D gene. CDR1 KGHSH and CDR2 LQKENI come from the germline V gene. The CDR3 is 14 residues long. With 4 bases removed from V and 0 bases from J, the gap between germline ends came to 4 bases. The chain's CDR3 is CASSQSSYNSPLHF. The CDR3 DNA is TGTGCCAGCTCACAGAGCTCCTATAATTCACCCCTCCACTTT. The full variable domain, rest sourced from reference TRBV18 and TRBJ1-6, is NAGVMQNPRHLVRRRGQEARLRCSPMKGHSHVYWYRQLPEEGLKFMVYLQKENIIDESGMPKERFSAEFPKEGPSILRIQQVVRGDSAAYFCASSQSSYNSPLHFGNGTRLTVT.

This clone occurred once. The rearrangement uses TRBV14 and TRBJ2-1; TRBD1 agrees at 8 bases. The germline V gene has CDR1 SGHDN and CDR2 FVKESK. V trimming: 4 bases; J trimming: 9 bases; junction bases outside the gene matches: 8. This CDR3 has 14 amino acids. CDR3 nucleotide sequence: TGTGCCAGCAGCCCTGGACAGGGCTATCTTGAGCAGTTCTTC. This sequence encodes CASSPGQGYLEQFF.

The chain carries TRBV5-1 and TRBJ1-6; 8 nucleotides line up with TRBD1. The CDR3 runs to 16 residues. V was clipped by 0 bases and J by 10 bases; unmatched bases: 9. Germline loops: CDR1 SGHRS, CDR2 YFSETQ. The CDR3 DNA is TGCGCCAGCAGCTTGGCCGGGACAGGTAGTTGGTCACCCCTCCACTTT. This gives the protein CASSLAGTGSWSPLHF.

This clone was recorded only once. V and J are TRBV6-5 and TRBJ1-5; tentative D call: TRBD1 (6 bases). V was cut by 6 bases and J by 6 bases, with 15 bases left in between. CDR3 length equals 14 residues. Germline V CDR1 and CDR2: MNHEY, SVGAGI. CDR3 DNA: TGTGCCAGCAGCCTCAGGGGATTTGGTCAGCCCCAGCATTTT. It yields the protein CASSLRGFGQPQHF.

CDR3 nucleotides: TGTGCCAGCAGCTCCCGGGGGTTTCAAGATACGCAGTATTTT. It is translated as CASSSRGFQDTQYF. V usage is TRBV5-6 and J usage is TRBJ2-3; D perhaps matches TRBD2 (6 bases). Deletions cut 3 bases from V and 5 bases from J, with 13 bases between. This CDR3 is 14 amino acids long. The germline V gene encodes CDR1 SGHDT and CDR2 YYEEEE.

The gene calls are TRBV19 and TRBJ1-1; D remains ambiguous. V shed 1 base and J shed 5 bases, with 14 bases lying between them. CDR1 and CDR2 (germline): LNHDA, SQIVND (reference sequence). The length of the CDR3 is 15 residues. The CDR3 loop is CASSIVIGGGTEAFF. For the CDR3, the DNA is TGTGCCAGTAGTATAGTTATCGGCGGCGGGACTGAAGCTTTCTTT.

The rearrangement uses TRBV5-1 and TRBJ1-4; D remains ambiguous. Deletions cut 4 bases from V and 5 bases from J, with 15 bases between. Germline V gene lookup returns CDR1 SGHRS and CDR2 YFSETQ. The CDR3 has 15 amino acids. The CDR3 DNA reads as TGCGCCAGCAGCCCGTACCCTCTGAGAAATGAAAAACTGTTTTTT. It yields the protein CASSPYPLRNEKLFF.

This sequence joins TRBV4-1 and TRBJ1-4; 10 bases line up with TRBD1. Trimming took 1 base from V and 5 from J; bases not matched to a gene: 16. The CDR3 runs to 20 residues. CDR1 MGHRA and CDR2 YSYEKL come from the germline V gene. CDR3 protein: CASSQVVSFGTGVPNEKLFF. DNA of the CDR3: TGCGCCAGCAGCCAAGTGGTGTCTTTCGGGACAGGGGTACCGAATGAAAAACTGTTTTTT.